These 30 T cell receptor beta chains were all obtained from the same sample, sequenced in a study of cytomegalovirus exposure and HLA in healthy donors. Primers: 60 Vbeta forward and 13 Jbeta reverse. Generated by immunoSEQ multiplex PCR, the TCRdb table keeps only in-frame clones and is missing some. The sample includes more than 200,000 clones, 65% to 80% of them seen just once. Sequenced sample: PBMCs. The receptors were sampled from a girl aged 2-10 years in good health and CMV-seronegative.

The gene calls are TRBV4-1 and TRBJ2-2; TRBD2 agrees at 7 bases. The CDR3 loop spans 13 amino acids. Germline loops: CDR1 MGHRA, CDR2 YSYEKL. The V gene end was trimmed by 5 bases and the J gene end by 5 bases; junction bases not matched to a gene: 2. In DNA, the CDR3 is TGCGCCAGCAGCAACGGGGGGACCGGGGAGCTGTTTTTT. Encoded protein: CASSNGGTGELFF.

This chain uses TRBV6-1 with TRBJ1-5; 8 bases are shared with TRBD1. V gave up 5 bases and J gave up 1 base; unmatched junction bases: 4. The CDR3 consists of 15 residues. Germline V gene lookup returns CDR1 MNHNS and CDR2 SASEGT. The CDR3 protein is CASSLTGGSNQPQHF. CDR3 nucleotides: TGTGCCAGCAGTCTCACAGGGGGGAGCAATCAGCCCCAGCATTTT.

The chain uses TRBV6-5 and TRBJ2-7; D perhaps matches TRBD2 (5 bases). Trimming removed 0 bases from V and 4 bases from J, with 13 bases in between. The CDR3 spans 15 residues. Germline assignment: CDR1 MNHEY and CDR2 SVGAGI. The CDR3 coding sequence is TGTGCCAGCAGTTACTCCCCAGCGGCACCTTACGAGCAGTACTTC. It specifies CASSYSPAAPYEQYF.

V and J are TRBV13 and TRBJ1-4; 10 bases fit TRBD1. The CDR3 spans 16 residues. The germline V gene has CDR1 PRHDT and CDR2 FYEKMQ (reference sequence). Unmatched junction bases numbered 5, after V lost 0 bases and J lost 7 bases. DNA of the CDR3: TGTGCCAGCAGCTTAGGGACAGGGGGCGATGGTGAAAAACTGTTTTTT. Protein sequence: CASSLGTGGDGEKLFF. The full variable domain, completed using reference TRBV13 and TRBJ1-4, is AAGVIQSPRHLIKEKRETATLKCYPIPRHDTVYWYQQGPGQDPQFLISFYEKMQSDKGSIPDRFSAQQFSDYHSELNMSSLELGDSALYFCASSLGTGGDGEKLFFGSGTQLSVL.

The V and J genes are TRBV30 and TRBJ2-2; possible D gene TRBD1, 5 bases. This CDR3 has 12 amino acids. The V and J ends lost 2 bases and 6 bases respectively, with 7 bases between them. Germline loops: CDR1 GTSNPN, CDR2 SVGIG (reference sequence). CDR3 DNA: TGTGCCTGGAGTATGGGGCCCGGGGAGCTGTTTTTT. Its protein is CAWSMGPGELFF.

The chain links TRBV2 to TRBJ1-5, with no clear D. Germline lookup yields CDR1 SNHLY and CDR2 FYNNEI. The CDR3 length is 14 residues. Trimming took off 3 bases at V and 0 bases at J, with 6 bases between the two ends. The CDR3 DNA follows: TGTGCCAGCAGTGACGCCTATAGCAATCAGCCCCAGCATTTT. It is translated as CASSDAYSNQPQHF.

The chain is built from TRBV13 and TRBJ1-1; 8 nucleotides align to TRBD1. V trimming: 5 bases; J trimming: 4 bases; junction bases outside the gene matches: 3. Germline CDR1 PRHDT, CDR2 FYEKMQ (reference sequence). CDR3 length: 13 residues. In DNA, the CDR3 is TGTGCCAGCAGCGGGACAGGAGGCACTGAAGCTTTCTTT. It translates to CASSGTGGTEAFF.

This clone appeared once. The chain is built from TRBV25-1 and TRBJ1-1, with D uncertain. The CDR3 runs 10 residues. The germline V gene encodes CDR1 MGHDK and CDR2 SYGVNS. Trimming pared 11 bases from V and 11 bases from J, leaving 15 bases between. CDR3 bases: TGTGCCCCCCGCCGTTTCGGGGCTTTCTTT. Its protein product is CAPRRFGAFF.

The chain has TRBV7-6 and TRBJ1-4; TRBD1 might be the D (5 bases). The CDR3 totals 15 residues. V was cut by 2 bases and J by 7 bases, with 14 bases left in between. The germline gives CDR1 SGHVS, CDR2 FNYEAQ. This chain's CDR3 is CASSLIPGNGEKLFF. The DNA of the CDR3 is TGTGCCAGCAGCTTAATCCCAGGGAATGGTGAAAAACTGTTTTTT.

V usage is TRBV5-6 and J usage is TRBJ2-7, with D hard to call. Germline V CDR1 and CDR2: SGHDT, YYEEEE. Trimming shortened V by 2 bases and J by 8 bases, and 17 bases separated the two germline ends. This CDR3 comprises 14 residues. DNA for the CDR3: TGTGCCAGCAGCTTCCGCGGCGGAACTTTACAGCAGTACTTC. It translates to CASSFRGGTLQQYF.

CDR3 nucleotides: TGTGCCACCAGCTTTACTAGCGGGGAATTCAATGAGCAGTTCTTC. Translation: CATSFTSGEFNEQFF. The chain has TRBV15 and TRBJ2-1; 10 bases match TRBD2. The CDR3 runs to 15 residues. Germline trimming cut 5 bases from V and 6 bases from J; bases unmatched to any gene: 7. Germline CDR1 is LNHNV and CDR2 is YYDKDF (reference sequence).

This clone was recorded once. This rearrangement joins TRBV5-1 to TRBJ1-1; 7 bases fit TRBD1. V was pared by 6 bases and J by 6 bases, with 14 bases of the junction left unmatched. The CDR3 contains 15 residues. Germline CDR1 reads SGHRS; CDR2 reads YFSETQ. DNA of the CDR3: TGCGCCAGCACCGAAACCACAGGGGAAGGCGCTGAAGCTTTCTTT. Its protein is CASTETTGEGAEAFF.

This CDR3 reads CASSGYRGSSGANVLTF. The CDR3 DNA reads as TGTGCCAGCAGCGGATACAGGGGATCCTCTGGGGCCAACGTCCTGACTTTC. The rearrangement uses TRBV9 and TRBJ2-6, with TRBD1 matching over 7 bases. Germline values: CDR1 SGDLS, CDR2 YYNGEE. This CDR3 comprises 17 residues. J was trimmed by 0 bases and V by 3 bases; bases with no gene match: 6.

The rearrangement uses TRBV7-6 and TRBJ2-2; D possibly corresponds to TRBD2 (6 bases). The ends were cut back, 0 bases at V and 1 base at J, with 9 bases in the middle. Germline V lookup: CDR1 SGHVS, CDR2 FNYEAQ. The CDR3 extends over 16 amino acids. CDR3 sequence reads: CASSLAGRGNTGELFF. Here the CDR3 DNA reads TGTGCCAGCAGCTTAGCGGGGCGGGGGAACACCGGGGAGCTGTTTTTT.

V and J are TRBV9 and TRBJ1-2; D is unresolved. Per the germline V gene, CDR1 is SGDLS and CDR2 is YYNGEE. This CDR3 spans 14 amino acids. Trimming pared 0 bases from V and 5 bases from J, leaving 11 bases between. In nucleotides, the CDR3 is TGTGCCAGCAGCGTAGAAGGAGGACGGTATGGCTACACCTTC. It codes for CASSVEGGRYGYTF.

This chain joins TRBV5-4 and TRBJ2-3; possibly TRBD2 for D (5 bases). With 0 bases removed from V and 6 bases from J, the gap between germline ends came to 11 bases. The CDR3 is 14 amino acids. Looked up from germline, CDR1 is SGHNT and CDR2 is YYREEE (reference sequence). Written as DNA, the CDR3 is TGTGCCAGCAGCTTGGGATTCCGAGGGGATACGCAGTATTTT. Translating it yields CASSLGFRGDTQYF.

This chain joins TRBV4-2 and TRBJ2-7, with 9 bases identical to TRBD2. Germline V CDR1 and CDR2: LGHNA, YNFKEQ. Trimming removed 1 base from V and 2 bases from J; junction bases left unmatched: 3. This CDR3 is 15 amino acids long. CDR3 coding DNA: TGTGCCAGCAGCCAAGCGACTAGCGGACCCTACGAGCAGTACTTC. Encoded protein: CASSQATSGPYEQYF.

The genes are TRBV7-9 and TRBJ2-1; 10 bases align to TRBD2. The germline gives CDR1 SEHNR, CDR2 FQNEAQ (reference sequence). J gave up 9 bases and V 7 bases, and 18 bases lay outside the gene matches. This CDR3 region has 17 residues. The CDR3 DNA sequence: TGTGCCAGCACCCAAAACTCGGGTAGCGGGAGGAGTGGTGAGCAGTTCTTC. It codes for CASTQNSGSGRSGEQFF.

The chain has TRBV7-9 and TRBJ2-1; D uncertain. The CDR3 length is 12 residues. The V gene lost 5 bases and the J gene lost 8 bases, with 10 bases spanning the gap. Germline V lookup: CDR1 SEHNR, CDR2 FQNEAQ (reference sequence). The CDR3 here is CASSPRSYEQFF. For the CDR3, the DNA is TGTGCCAGCAGCCCACGGAGCTATGAGCAGTTCTTC.

The J gene is TRBJ2-1, the V gene TRBV4-2; a weak D match, TRBD1 (5 bases). This CDR3 comprises 18 residues. The germline CDR1 and CDR2 sequences are LGHNA and YNFKEQ. V was clipped by 4 bases and J by 0 bases, with 19 bases between them. The CDR3: CASSPRDTNMASYNEQFF. CDR3 bases: TGTGCCAGCAGCCCCAGGGATACAAACATGGCCTCCTACAATGAGCAGTTCTTC.

This chain uses TRBV7-2 with TRBJ1-1, with D perhaps matching TRBD1 (6 bases). Germline CDR1 is SGHTA and CDR2 is FQGNSA. The germline V and J ends were trimmed by 4 bases and 3 bases, with 12 bases remaining between them. The CDR3 has 14 amino acids. The CDR3 reads CASSSQGSDTEAFF. Here the CDR3 DNA reads TGTGCCAGCAGCTCTCAGGGGAGTGACACTGAAGCTTTCTTT.

This clone was seen only a few times. CDR3 loop: CAISEIGRGTEAFF. DNA of the CDR3: TGTGCCATCAGTGAGATAGGGAGGGGAACTGAAGCTTTCTTT. The genes are TRBV10-3 and TRBJ1-1, with a weak D call TRBD1 (5 bases). Germline V gene data show CDR1 as ENHRY and CDR2 as SYGVKD. The CDR3 is 14 amino acids. Trimming cost V 2 bases and J 5 bases, with 12 bases left between them.

The V gene is TRBV4-1, the J gene TRBJ2-3; D gene uncertain. V lost 2 bases and J 2 bases, leaving 8 bases between the germline ends. Germline assignment: CDR1 MGHRA and CDR2 YSYEKL. There are 14 residues in the CDR3. As DNA, the CDR3 is TGCGCCAGCAGCCAACCGGTCTCCACAGATACGCAGTATTTT. Translating it yields CASSQPVSTDTQYF.

The chain joins TRBV10-3 to TRBJ1-5, with 10 positions matching TRBD1. Germline V gives CDR1 ENHRY, CDR2 SYGVKD. Losses at the gene ends were 5 bases for V and 6 bases for J; bases not matched to a gene: 4. This CDR3 spans 14 amino acids. The CDR3 loop reads CAISRTGGAQPQHF. CDR3 in DNA: TGTGCCATCAGTAGGACAGGGGGGGCTCAGCCCCAGCATTTT.

The chain has TRBV19 and TRBJ2-3; 7 bases match TRBD1. Germline CDR1 is LNHDA and CDR2 is SQIVND (reference sequence). V was pared by 8 bases and J by 0 bases, with 14 bases of the junction left unmatched. CDR3 size: 17 residues. The CDR3 loop reads CASARGPGTASTDTQYF. Here the CDR3 DNA reads TGTGCCAGTGCAAGGGGGCCCGGGACAGCTAGCACAGATACGCAGTATTTT.

The V and J genes are TRBV6-5 and TRBJ1-2; D gene ambiguous. Deletions cut 3 bases from V and 8 bases from J, with 13 bases between. The CDR3 is made up of 13 amino acids. Germline CDR1 MNHEY, CDR2 SVGAGI. CDR3 sequence reads: CASSYDGEHGYTF. CDR3 nucleotides: TGTGCCAGCAGTTATGATGGGGAGCACGGCTACACCTTC.

V and J are TRBV2 and TRBJ1-2, with D maybe TRBD1 (5 bases). Germline V gives CDR1 SNHLY, CDR2 FYNNEI. The CDR3 consists of 16 residues. V was shortened by 1 base and J by 4 bases, with 16 bases between the two germline ends. The CDR3, as DNA: TGTGCCAGCAGTGAAGAAATCGGTGCAGGGTCCTATGGCTACACCTTC. Protein product: CASSEEIGAGSYGYTF.

This chain links TRBV11-2 with TRBJ1-2, with no clear D. V lost 4 bases and J lost 7, with 16 bases in between. The CDR3 has 14 residues. Germline V gene data show CDR1 as SGHAT and CDR2 as FQNNGV. The DNA of the CDR3 is TGTGCCAGCAGCTCCGTTCGGTTTCCAGGTGGCTACACCTTC. Its translation: CASSSVRFPGGYTF.

The chain couples TRBV30 to TRBJ1-4; possible D gene TRBD1, 6 bases. This CDR3 spans 15 amino acids. V was cut by 2 bases and J by 5 bases, with 15 bases left in between. The germline V gene has CDR1 GTSNPN and CDR2 SVGIG (reference sequence). In nucleotides, the CDR3 is TGTGCCTGGAGTCAGCAGGGGACGAAAAATGAAAAACTGTTTTTT. Translation gives CAWSQQGTKNEKLFF.

This chain uses TRBV6-5 with TRBJ2-5; no clear D. The germline V gene encodes CDR1 MNHEY and CDR2 SVGAGI. V was trimmed by 2 bases and J by 2 bases, leaving 6 bases between them. The CDR3 length is 13 residues. The CDR3 here is CASSYGPQETQYF. DNA for the CDR3: TGTGCCAGCAGTTACGGGCCGCAAGAGACCCAGTACTTC.